This T cell receptor (beta chain) was sequenced in a study of cytomegalovirus exposure and HLA in healthy donors. In germline, CDR1 is GTSNPN, CDR2 SVGIG (reference sequence). Trimming cost V 3 bases and J 7 bases; bases outside gene matches: 9. The CDR3 is 13 residues long. The repertoire was sequenced with immunoSEQ multiplex PCR; TCRdb's copy has only in-frame clones and lacks some. The sample holds 150,000 to 200,000 clones, about 95% seen once. V usage is TRBV30 and J usage is TRBJ2-7; TRBD1 matches at 7 bases. Sequences were obtained from PBMCs. The receptor's source is a woman aged 18 to 35 in good health and CMV-seronegative. The DNA for the CDR3 is TGTGCCTGGAGCCAGGGGGATTTGTGGGAGCAGTACTTC. This translates into CAWSQGDLWEQYF. Combining the CDR3 with reference TRBV30 and TRBJ2-7 gives the whole variable domain SQTIHQWPATLVQPVGSPLSLECTVEGTSNPNLYWYRQAAGRGLQLLFYSVGIGQISSEVPQNLSASRPQDRQFILSSKKLLLSDSGFYLCAWSQGDLWEQYFGPGTRLTVT.